These T cell receptor beta chains were read from a single sample in a study of blood T cells in healthy people across ages. TCRdb used MiXCR to reprocess the 5' RACE reads, holding one entry per CDR3 protein. The repertoire holds under 1,100,000 distinct CDR3 sequences, with less than 25% as singletons. This sample was also put to use in a study of T cells of mothers and their children.

Source material: blood. These TCRs come from a girl aged 2 to 10 in good health. Each CDR3 is given with its conserved first and last residue. A D gene is named only where the DNA matches it firmly. Only some rows state a clone size, as once, few, many or a class for expanded clones.

>TRBJ2-5|.|.|TRBV2
CASSVPKAGVEETQYF
TGTGCCAGCAGTGTCCCCAAGGCAGGGGTAGAAGAGACCCAGTACTTC
>TRBJ2-5|few|.|TRBV29-1
CSVAPLSQETQYF
TGCAGCGTTGCCCCCCTATCACAAGAGACCCAGTACTTC
>TRBJ2-5|.|.|TRBV7-9
CASSLGGAGSQETQYF
TGTGCCAGCAGCTTAGGGGGGGCCGGGTCCCAAGAGACCCAGTACTTC
>TRBJ2-1|.|.|TRBV4-2
CASSHVYRDDPYNEQFF
TGTGCCAGCAGCCATGTATACCGGGACGACCCCTACAATGAGCAGTTCTTC
>TRBJ2-7|.|.|TRBV5-1
CASSSGQNAYEQYF
TGCGCCAGCAGCTCGGGCCAGAATGCCTACGAGCAGTACTTC
>TRBJ2-5|few|.|TRBV6-5
CASSYSTLETQYF
TGTGCCAGCAGTTATTCGACATTGGAGACCCAGTACTTC
>TRBJ2-7|few|.|TRBV20-1
CSARSLDSPGDYEQCF
TGCAGTGCTCGCTCCCTCGACAGTCCAGGGGACTACGAGCAGTGCTTC
>TRBJ1-3|.|.|TRBV12-3/TRBV12-4
CASSLIRGFSGNTIYF
TGTGCCAGCAGTTTGATCCGGGGGTTCTCTGGAAACACCATATATTTT
>TRBJ2-7|.|TRBD1|TRBV9
CASSVSGQGVYEQYF
TGTGCCAGCAGCGTGTCCGGACAGGGGGTCTACGAGCAGTACTTC
>TRBJ2-7|.|TRBD1|TRBV20-1
CSARDLSPIRVTGGYEQYF
TGCAGTGCTAGAGATCTCTCACCAATCCGGGTTACAGGGGGCTACGAGCAGTACTTC
>TRBJ2-7|few|.|TRBV5-1
CASSLWDHEQYF
TGCGCCAGCAGCTTGTGGGACCACGAGCAGTACTTC
>TRBJ2-5|.|TRBD2|TRBV6-5
CASSYSNPLAGVETQYF
TGTGCCAGCAGTTACTCGAATCCGCTAGCGGGGGTGGAGACCCAGTACTTC
>TRBJ1-1|.|.|TRBV27
CASSTISGYTEAFF
TGTGCCAGCTCGACCATTTCAGGGTACACTGAAGCTTTCTTT
>TRBJ1-2|few|TRBD1|TRBV9
CASSVEGASYGYTF
TGTGCCAGCAGCGTAGAGGGGGCTAGCTATGGCTACACCTTC
>TRBJ2-1|few|TRBD2|TRBV29-1
CSASGLVLYEQFF
TGCAGCGCCTCGGGACTAGTCCTGTATGAGCAGTTCTTC
>TRBJ2-7|few|.|TRBV28
CASSASAIYEQYF
TGTGCCAGCAGTGCTAGCGCCATCTACGAGCAGTACTTC
>TRBJ1-4|.|.|TRBV4-3
CASSQDEIRDLSNEKLFF
TGCGCCAGCAGCCAGGATGAGATTCGTGACCTCAGTAATGAAAAACTGTTTTTT
>TRBJ1-1|.|TRBD1|TRBV7-9
CASSSRQGGNTEAFF
TGTGCCAGCAGCTCTCGACAGGGTGGAAACACTGAAGCTTTCTTT
>TRBJ2-4|.|TRBD1|TRBV12-3/TRBV12-4
CASSGTGVAKNIQYF
TGTGCCAGCAGCGGGACAGGGGTAGCCAAAAACATCCAGTACTTC
>TRBJ2-1|.|.|TRBV15
CATSSPGGVFRYNEQFF
TGTGCCACCAGCAGTCCCGGAGGGGTGTTTCGCTACAATGAGCAGTTCTTC
>TRBJ2-5|.|.|TRBV10-3
CAIRFDWGETQYF
TGTGCCATCAGATTTGACTGGGGGGAGACCCAGTACTTC
>TRBJ2-5|.|.|TRBV29-1
CSVGGGQTKETQYF
TGCAGCGTTGGAGGGGGGCAGACCAAAGAGACCCAGTACTTC
>TRBJ2-3|.|TRBD1|TRBV29-1
CSVEAGGDLDTQYF
TGCAGCGTGGAAGCAGGGGGCGATTTGGATACGCAGTATTTT
>TRBJ2-1|few|TRBD2|TRBV7-9
CASSSRTSGSDEQFF
TGTGCCAGCAGTTCGAGGACTAGCGGGAGCGATGAGCAGTTCTTC
>TRBJ1-1|.|.|TRBV6-5
CASSYLTEAFF
TGTGCCAGCAGTTACTTGACTGAAGCTTTCTTT
>TRBJ2-1|.|.|TRBV2
CAGGVAVGSNEQFF
TGTGCCGGTGGGGTAGCGGTGGGGTCCAATGAGCAGTTCTTC
>TRBJ2-1|.|TRBD1|TRBV28
CASSLYAVFPGQKYNEQFF
TGTGCCAGCAGTTTATACGCAGTTTTTCCGGGACAGAAATACAATGAGCAGTTCTTC
>TRBJ1-1|.|.|TRBV13
CASSPRLGVTEAFF
TGTGCCAGCAGCCCAAGATTGGGGGTGACTGAAGCTTTCTTT
>TRBJ2-1|few|TRBD2|TRBV3-1
CASSQGLRLAELNEQFF
TGTGCCAGCAGCCAAGGTTTGAGACTAGCGGAACTCAATGAGCAGTTCTTC
>TRBJ2-1|.|TRBD2|TRBV7-2
CASSLEAGGLAGVGDEQFF
TGTGCCAGCAGCTTGGAGGCGGGGGGACTAGCGGGAGTGGGCGATGAGCAGTTCTTC
>TRBJ1-2|few|.|TRBV29-1
CSVEGGQGSTF
TGCAGCGTTGAAGGGGGCCAGGGAAGCACCTTC